These T cell receptor beta chains were read from a single sample in a study of Graves' ophthalmopathy and Graves' hyperthyroidism. TCRdb ran MiXCR on the multiplex PCR reads and lists one entry per CDR3 protein. The data contain fewer than 650,000 distinct CDR3 sequences, 20% to 25% of them singletons. The sequencing input was peripheral blood. The receptor set was obtained from a young woman with stable Graves' hyperthyroidism. Some clones in this sample may be carry-over from other donors' samples. Each CDR3 is given with its conserved first and last residue. Each record gives: clone size, V gene, J gene, D gene, CDR3 DNA, CDR3 protein. The D gene is left open where the match is weak. Clone sizes are given selectively: once, few, many, or a class where the clone is expanded.

clone size: many; V gene: TRBV28; J gene: TRBJ2-7; D gene: TRBD2; CDR3 DNA: TGTGCCAGCAGTTTTCTTCGTCGGGGGGCTAGCGGGAGTAGGTACGAGCAGTACTTC; CDR3 protein: CASSFLRRGASGSRYEQYF
clone size: NA; V gene: TRBV20-1; J gene: TRBJ2-7; D gene: NA; CDR3 DNA: TGCAGTGCCACCGTTAACTACGAGCAGTACTTC; CDR3 protein: CSATVNYEQYF
clone size: many; V gene: TRBV5-6; J gene: TRBJ1-1; D gene: TRBD1; CDR3 DNA: TGTGCCAGCAGCTTCCGGACAGGGGAAGAAGCTTTCTTT; CDR3 protein: CASSFRTGEEAFF
clone size: many; V gene: TRBV24-1; J gene: TRBJ2-6; D gene: NA; CDR3 DNA: TGTGCCACCGGTTGGAAGCGCCTAGGGTCTGGGGCTGGGGCCAACGTCCTGACTTTC; CDR3 protein: CATGWKRLGSGAGANVLTF
clone size: NA; V gene: TRBV12-3/TRBV12-4; J gene: TRBJ1-1; D gene: NA; CDR3 DNA: TGTGCCAGCACCCTCTTCTCTTCCATGAACACTGAAGCTTTCTTT; CDR3 protein: CASTLFSSMNTEAFF
clone size: many; V gene: TRBV19; J gene: TRBJ1-1; D gene: NA; CDR3 DNA: TGTGCCAGTAGCCGGGCCCCAGGTACTGAAGCTTTCTTT; CDR3 protein: CASSRAPGTEAFF
clone size: few; V gene: TRBV5-6; J gene: TRBJ2-4; D gene: NA; CDR3 DNA: TGTGCCAGCAGCTTCGTCAGAGGGGAGGGGGGCATTCAGTACTTC; CDR3 protein: CASSFVRGEGGIQYF
clone size: many; V gene: TRBV12-5; J gene: TRBJ2-6; D gene: TRBD1; CDR3 DNA: TGTGCTAGTGGGGGACAGGGAAACTCTGGGGCCAACGTCCTGACTTTC; CDR3 protein: CASGGQGNSGANVLTF
clone size: many; V gene: TRBV6-2/TRBV6-3; J gene: TRBJ1-5; D gene: NA; CDR3 DNA: TGTGCCAGCAGCTCGATTACAGGGTCCAGCAATCAGCCCCAGCATTTT; CDR3 protein: CASSSITGSSNQPQHF
clone size: NA; V gene: TRBV12-3/TRBV12-4; J gene: TRBJ2-2; D gene: NA; CDR3 DNA: TGTGCCAGCAGCAGTCCACTCCTCCCGGGGACCGGGGAGCTGTTTTTT; CDR3 protein: CASSSPLLPGTGELFF
clone size: many; V gene: TRBV6-2/TRBV6-3; J gene: TRBJ2-5; D gene: NA; CDR3 DNA: TGTGCCAGCAGTTATTCGACTTGGGTTGAGACCCAGTACTTC; CDR3 protein: CASSYSTWVETQYF
clone size: many; V gene: TRBV4-1; J gene: TRBJ1-1; D gene: NA; CDR3 DNA: TGCGCCAGCAGCCAAGGAACTAGCCCTGAAGCTTTCTTT; CDR3 protein: CASSQGTSPEAFF
clone size: NA; V gene: TRBV12-3/TRBV12-4; J gene: TRBJ1-2; D gene: TRBD1; CDR3 DNA: TGTGCCAGTAGCCCTGCGCAGGGGGGTGGCTACACCTTC; CDR3 protein: CASSPAQGGGYTF
clone size: NA; V gene: TRBV15; J gene: TRBJ2-7; D gene: NA; CDR3 DNA: TGTGCCACCAGCAAAAGGACGAACAGCTACGAGCAGTACTTC; CDR3 protein: CATSKRTNSYEQYF
clone size: NA; V gene: TRBV7-9; J gene: TRBJ1-1; D gene: TRBD1; CDR3 DNA: TGTGCCAGCGGCTTGAGACAGGGGGCAGCCACTGAAGCTTTCTTT; CDR3 protein: CASGLRQGAATEAFF
clone size: NA; V gene: TRBV6-2/TRBV6-3; J gene: TRBJ2-7; D gene: TRBD1; CDR3 DNA: TGTGCCAGCTCTCGGGGGACAGGGGACCCCTACGAGCAGTACTTC; CDR3 protein: CASSRGTGDPYEQYF
clone size: many; V gene: TRBV29-1; J gene: TRBJ2-7; D gene: TRBD2; CDR3 DNA: TGCAGCGTTGAAAAGAGTAGCGGGATCGAGCAGTACTTC; CDR3 protein: CSVEKSSGIEQYF